Listed here are 5 T cell receptor beta chains from one sample, sequenced in a study of STAT3 mutations in large granular lymphocyte leukemia. Study-level findings and limits: At least one immunodominant TCR beta clonotype appeared in every T-cell large granular lymphocyte leukemia patient.

Here immunoSEQ multiplex PCR was the method, and the copy in TCRdb shows in-frame clones only, minus some. The table lists 3,500 to 4,500 clones, 35% to 50% of them singletons. These TCRs' antigens remain unknown. The sequencing input was peripheral blood mononuclear cells. All receptors come from a man in his sixties with T-cell large granular lymphocyte leukemia. Some clones in this sample may be carry-over from other donors' samples.

The chain carries TRBV30 and TRBJ1-5, with no clear D. The V end was cut by 0 bases, the J end by 5 bases, with 11 bases between. The V gene's germline CDR1 is GTSNPN and CDR2 SVGIG (reference sequence). The CDR3 is 14 residues long. The CDR3 bases are TGTGCCTGGAGTGTCGGCAACGACGATCAGCCCCAGCATTTT. It yields the protein CAWSVGNDDQPQHF.

This clone is categorized as medium-sized. V is TRBV5-1 and J is TRBJ1-2, with 8 bases that match TRBD1. CDR1 and CDR2 (germline): SGHRS, YFSETQ. The ends lost 1 base at V and 2 bases at J; junction bases unmatched: 4. This CDR3 comprises 15 residues. In DNA, the CDR3 is TGCGCCAGCAGCTTGAGGACAGGGAACAACTATGGCTACACCTTC. It specifies CASSLRTGNNYGYTF.

This clone was observed a few times. The CDR3 protein is CASSSSAGANVLTF. As DNA, the CDR3 is TGTGCCAGCAGCTCGTCGGCTGGGGCCAACGTCCTGACTTTC. The chain combines TRBV7-9 with TRBJ2-6; the D is unclear. The CDR3 has 14 amino acids. V was shortened by 4 bases and J by 2 bases, with 6 bases between the two germline ends. The V gene's germline CDR1 is SEHNR and CDR2 FQNEAQ (reference sequence).

This clone has only a few counts. The chain couples TRBV5-1 to TRBJ2-1, with a weak D call TRBD2 (5 bases). Looked up from germline, CDR1 is SGHRS and CDR2 is YFSETQ. Between the trimmed V and J ends, which lost 1 base and 6 bases, there was a span of 17 bases. The CDR3 totals 16 residues. CDR3 coding DNA: TGCGCCAGCAGCTTGTTACTGAGTGGAGGACCCAATGAGCAGTTCTTC. It is translated as CASSLLLSGGPNEQFF.

The rearrangement joins TRBV18 to TRBJ2-6, with D tentatively TRBD1 or TRBD2 (5 bases each). This CDR3 comprises 16 residues. Trimming removed 0 bases from V and 1 base from J, with 7 bases in between. The germline CDR1 and CDR2 sequences are KGHSH and LQKENI. The CDR3 DNA follows: TGTGCCAGCTCACCACCGTGGGGGTCTGGGGCCAACGTCCTGACTTTC. This encodes CASSPPWGSGANVLTF.